One TCR beta chain is described in this entry. The data originate from a study of spatial heterogeneity in lung cancer. Overall study: In cases with available follow-up PBMC samples, these were sequenced at a median of about two years after resection. There were, on average, more than eight raw-read appearances for each unique TCR and UMI combination.

Every TCR cDNA molecule bore a unique molecular identifier. One entry per CDR3 protein results from TCRdb running MiXCR on the 5' RACE reads. The sample lists fewer than 2,000 distinct CDR3 sequences, about 19% seen once, with about 51% in the top ten. V was shortened by 4 bases and J by 4 bases, with 13 bases between the two germline ends. This CDR3 spans 14 amino acids. Germline-derived CDR1 and CDR2 are SGHTA and FQGNSA. The time point: blood at routine non-recurrence follow-up after resection. Unsorted whole RNA samples from tumor, nontumor lung or frozen PBMC were sequenced. The sequences come from PBMCs, collected at follow-up. This TCR was recovered from a male donor with early-stage non-small cell lung cancer. The V call is TRBV7-2, the J call TRBJ2-5; D ambiguous. CDR3 loop: CASSSPNGPETQYF. CDR3 DNA sequence: TGTGCCAGCAGCTCCCCCAATGGGCCAGAGACCCAGTACTTC.